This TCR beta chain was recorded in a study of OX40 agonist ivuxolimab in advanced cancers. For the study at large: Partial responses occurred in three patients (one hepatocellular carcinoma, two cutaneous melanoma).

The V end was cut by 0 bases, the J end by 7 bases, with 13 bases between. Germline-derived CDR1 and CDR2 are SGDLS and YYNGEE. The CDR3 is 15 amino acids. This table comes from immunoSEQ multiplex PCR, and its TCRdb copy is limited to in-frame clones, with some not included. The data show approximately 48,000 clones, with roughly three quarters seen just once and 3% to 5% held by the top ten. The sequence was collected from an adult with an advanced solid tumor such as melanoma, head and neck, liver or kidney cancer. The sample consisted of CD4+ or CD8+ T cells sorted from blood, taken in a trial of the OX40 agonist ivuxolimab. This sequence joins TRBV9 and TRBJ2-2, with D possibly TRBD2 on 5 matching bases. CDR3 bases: TGTGCCAGCAGCGTAGCGCCTGGGAGAGGCGGGGAGCTGTTTTTT. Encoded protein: CASSVAPGRGGELFF.